The TCR beta chain under discussion was sequenced for a study of T-cell memory formation after mild COVID-19. Study-wide points: CD8+ contracting clones occupied EMRA, while CD4+ ones occupied mainly CM and EM. There was no confirmation that second-wave clones peaking on day 37 were SARS-CoV-2 specific.

Turning to this clonotype: Its antigen is unknown.

The germline V gene encodes CDR1 ENHRY and CDR2 SYGVKD. The V gene end was trimmed by 7 bases and the J gene end by 5 bases; junction bases not matched to a gene: 8. CDR3 length: 14 amino acids. TCRdb fed the 5' RACE reads into MiXCR, producing one record per CDR3 protein. Found here are almost 250,000 distinct CDR3 sequences, about 16% of them singletons; the top ten hold approximately 2.1%. This clonotype was obtained from an adult woman who had mild COVID-19 (a few samples of this study predate the infection). Cell type and time point are not known. Sequencing input: PBMCs or a T cell subset sorted from them (not recorded which). This chain connects TRBV10-3 to TRBJ1-2; 9 bases are a match to TRBD1. The CDR3 sequence is CAITGQGLSYGYTF. CDR3 bases: TGTGCCATCACGGGACAGGGCCTTAGTTATGGCTACACCTTC.